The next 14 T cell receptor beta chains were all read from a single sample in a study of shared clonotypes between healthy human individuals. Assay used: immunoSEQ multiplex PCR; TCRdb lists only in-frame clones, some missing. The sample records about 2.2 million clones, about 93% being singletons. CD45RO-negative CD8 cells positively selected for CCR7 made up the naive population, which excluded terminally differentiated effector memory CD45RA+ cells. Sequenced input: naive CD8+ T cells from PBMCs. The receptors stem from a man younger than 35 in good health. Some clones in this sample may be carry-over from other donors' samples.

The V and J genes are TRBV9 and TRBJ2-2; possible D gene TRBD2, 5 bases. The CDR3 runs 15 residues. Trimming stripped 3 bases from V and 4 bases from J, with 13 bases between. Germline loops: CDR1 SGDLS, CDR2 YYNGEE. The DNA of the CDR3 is TGTGCCAGCAGCGCCGAGGGAGTGGTCACCGGGGAGCTGTTTTTT. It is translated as CASSAEGVVTGELFF. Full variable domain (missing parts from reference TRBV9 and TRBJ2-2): DSGVTQTPKHLITATGQRVTLRCSPRSGDLSVYWYQQSLDQGLQFLIQYYNGEERAKGNILERFSAQQFPDLHSELNLSSLELGDSALYFCASSAEGVVTGELFFGEGSRLTVL.

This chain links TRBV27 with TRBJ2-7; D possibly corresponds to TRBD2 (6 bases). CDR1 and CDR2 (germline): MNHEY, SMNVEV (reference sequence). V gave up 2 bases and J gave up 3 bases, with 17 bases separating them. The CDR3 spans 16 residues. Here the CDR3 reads CASSLRVSGSVYEQYF. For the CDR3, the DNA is TGTGCCAGCAGTTTAAGGGTTTCCGGGAGTGTCTACGAGCAGTACTTC.

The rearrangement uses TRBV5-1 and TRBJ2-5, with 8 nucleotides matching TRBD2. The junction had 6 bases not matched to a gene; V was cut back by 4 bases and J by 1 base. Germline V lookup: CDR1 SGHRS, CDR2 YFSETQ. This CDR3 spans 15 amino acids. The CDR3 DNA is TGCGCCAGCAGCCCCTCCGGGGGGGCCCAAGAGACCCAGTACTTC. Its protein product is CASSPSGGAQETQYF. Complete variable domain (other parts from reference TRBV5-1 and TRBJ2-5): KAGVTQTPRYLIKTRGQQVTLSCSPISGHRSVSWYQQTPGQGLQFLFEYFSETQRNKGNFPGRFSGRQFSNSRSEMNVSTLELGDSALYLCASSPSGGAQETQYFGPGTRLLVL.

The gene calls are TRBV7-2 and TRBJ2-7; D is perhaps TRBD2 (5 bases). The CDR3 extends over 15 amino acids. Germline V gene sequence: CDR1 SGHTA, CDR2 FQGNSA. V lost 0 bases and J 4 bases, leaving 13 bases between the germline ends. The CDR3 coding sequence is TGTGCCAGCAGCTTAGCGGCGGGCGCTACTTACGAGCAGTACTTC. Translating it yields CASSLAAGATYEQYF.

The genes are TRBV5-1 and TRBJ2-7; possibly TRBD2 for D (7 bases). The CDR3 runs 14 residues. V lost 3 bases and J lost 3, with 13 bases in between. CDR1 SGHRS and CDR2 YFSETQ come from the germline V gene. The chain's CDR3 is CASSSQGGVYEQYF. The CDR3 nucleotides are TGCGCCAGCAGCTCACAAGGGGGGGTCTACGAGCAGTACTTC.

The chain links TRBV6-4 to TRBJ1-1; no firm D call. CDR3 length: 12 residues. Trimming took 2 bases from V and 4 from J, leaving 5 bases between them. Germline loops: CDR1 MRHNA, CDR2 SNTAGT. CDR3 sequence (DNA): TGTGCCAGCAGTGACGGGGTCACTGAAGCTTTCTTT. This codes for CASSDGVTEAFF.

As DNA, the CDR3 is TGTGCCAGCAGCGGTATCATAACTAGCGGGAACGACAATGAGCAGTTCTTC. Protein: CASSGIITSGNDNEQFF. The genes are TRBV9 and TRBJ2-1; TRBD2 aligns across 10 bases. The CDR3 is 17 amino acids. Germline V gene data show CDR1 as SGDLS and CDR2 as YYNGEE. With 3 bases clipped from V and 5 bases from J, the junction kept 11 bases outside the gene matches.

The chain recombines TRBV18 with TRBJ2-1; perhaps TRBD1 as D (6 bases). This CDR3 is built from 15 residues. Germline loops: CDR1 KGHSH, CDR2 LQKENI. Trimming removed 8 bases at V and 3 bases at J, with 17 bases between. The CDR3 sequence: CASGVVGHLYNEQFF. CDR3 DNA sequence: TGTGCCAGCGGCGTAGTGGGACACCTCTACAATGAGCAGTTCTTC.

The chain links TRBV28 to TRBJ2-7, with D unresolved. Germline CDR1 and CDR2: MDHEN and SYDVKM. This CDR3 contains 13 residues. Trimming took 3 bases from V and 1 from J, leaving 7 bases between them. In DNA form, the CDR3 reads TGTGCCAGCAGTTTCATGGCTTCCTACGAGCAGTACTTC. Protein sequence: CASSFMASYEQYF.

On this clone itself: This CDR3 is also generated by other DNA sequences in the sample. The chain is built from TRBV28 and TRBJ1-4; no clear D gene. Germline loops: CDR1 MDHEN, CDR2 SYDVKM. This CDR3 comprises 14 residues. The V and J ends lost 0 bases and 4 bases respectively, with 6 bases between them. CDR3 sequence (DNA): TGTGCCAGCAGTTTATGGACGGTTAATGAAAAACTGTTTTTT. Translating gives CASSLWTVNEKLFF.

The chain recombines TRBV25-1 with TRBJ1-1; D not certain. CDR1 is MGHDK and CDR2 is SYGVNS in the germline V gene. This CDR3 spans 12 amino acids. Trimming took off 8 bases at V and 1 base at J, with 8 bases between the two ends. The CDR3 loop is CASGVGNTEAFF. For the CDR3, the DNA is TGTGCCAGCGGGGTTGGGAACACTGAAGCTTTCTTT. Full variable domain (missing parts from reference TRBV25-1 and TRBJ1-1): EADIYQTPRYLVIGTGKKITLECSQTMGHDKMYWYQQDPGMELHLIHYSYGVNSTEKGDLSSESTVSRIRTEHFPLTLESARPSHTSQYLCASGVGNTEAFFGQGTRLTVV.

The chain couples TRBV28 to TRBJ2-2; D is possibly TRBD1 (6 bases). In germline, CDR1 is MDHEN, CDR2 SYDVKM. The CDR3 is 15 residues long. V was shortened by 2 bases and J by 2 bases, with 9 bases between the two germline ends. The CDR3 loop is CASSLRTDNTGELFF. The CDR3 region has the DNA TGTGCCAGCAGTTTAAGGACAGACAACACCGGGGAGCTGTTTTTT.

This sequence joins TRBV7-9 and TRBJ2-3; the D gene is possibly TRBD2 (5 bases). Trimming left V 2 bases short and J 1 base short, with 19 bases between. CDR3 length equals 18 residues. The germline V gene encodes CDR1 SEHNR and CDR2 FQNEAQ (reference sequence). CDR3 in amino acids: CASSLSGIWGLGTDTQYF. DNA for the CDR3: TGTGCCAGCAGCTTATCGGGGATCTGGGGTCTGGGCACAGATACGCAGTATTTT.

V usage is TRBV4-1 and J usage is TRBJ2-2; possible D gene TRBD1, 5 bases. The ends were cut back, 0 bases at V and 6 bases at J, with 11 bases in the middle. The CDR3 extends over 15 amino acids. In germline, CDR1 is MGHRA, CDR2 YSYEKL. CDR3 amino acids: CASSQEYGHAGELFF. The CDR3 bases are TGCGCCAGCAGCCAAGAATATGGACACGCCGGGGAGCTGTTTTTT.